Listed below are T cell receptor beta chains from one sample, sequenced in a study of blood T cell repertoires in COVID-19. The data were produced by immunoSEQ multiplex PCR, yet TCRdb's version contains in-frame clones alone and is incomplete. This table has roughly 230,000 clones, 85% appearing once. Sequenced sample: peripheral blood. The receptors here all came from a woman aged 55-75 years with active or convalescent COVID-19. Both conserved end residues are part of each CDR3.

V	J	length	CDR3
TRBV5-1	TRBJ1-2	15	CASSLEGQEFYGYTF
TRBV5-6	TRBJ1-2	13	CASSLDRAKGYTF
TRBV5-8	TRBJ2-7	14	CASSLVLSRDEQYF
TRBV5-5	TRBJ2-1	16	CASSLRLASSYNEQFF
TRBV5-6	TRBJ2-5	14	CASSLEGVQETQYF
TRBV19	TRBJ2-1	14	CASSIGSSLNEQFF
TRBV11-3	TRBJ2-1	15	CASSFRTPDLDEQFF
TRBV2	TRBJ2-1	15	CASSQRQGPYNEQFF
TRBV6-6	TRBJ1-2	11	CASTPGGPYTF
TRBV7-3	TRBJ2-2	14	CASSLRHQTGELFF
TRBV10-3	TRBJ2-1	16	CAIRALGSPSGNEQFF
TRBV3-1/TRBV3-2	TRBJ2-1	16	CASSQGIQRGYNEQFF
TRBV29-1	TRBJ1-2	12	CSGGQEAYGYTF
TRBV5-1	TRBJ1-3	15	CASSFEGLSGNTIYF
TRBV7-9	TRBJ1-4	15	CASSPWTGQGEKLFF
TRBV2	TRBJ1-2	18	CASRVKTGQGFVDYGYTF
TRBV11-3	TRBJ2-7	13	CASSLVPTREMDF
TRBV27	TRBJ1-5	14	CASSANRAGQPQHF
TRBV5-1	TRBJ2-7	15	CASSFTGYTAGEQYF
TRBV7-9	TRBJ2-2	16	CASSQWTGRGTGELFF
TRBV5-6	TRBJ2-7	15	CASSHGTSGPYEQYF
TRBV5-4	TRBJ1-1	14	CASSLEGRGAEAFF
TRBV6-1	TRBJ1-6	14	CASSEALQESPLHF
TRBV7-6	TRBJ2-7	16	CASSMKTSGSSYEQYF
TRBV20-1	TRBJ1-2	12	CSASGDTRGYTF
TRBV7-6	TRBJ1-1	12	CASSLGGHEAFF